Listed below are T cell receptor beta chains from one sample, sequenced in a study of T-cell reconstitution after alpha-beta-depleted transplantation in children. TCRdb reprocessed the PCR reads via MiXCR and lists one record per CDR3 protein. The sample includes approximately 350,000 distinct CDR3 sequences, around 15% of them seen just once. The input for sequencing was PBMCs, mostly from graft donor cells, taken 360 days after TCRalphabeta/CD19-depleted stem cell transplant. The receptors originated from a male patient aged 2 to 9 who had a stem cell transplant for acute lymphoblastic leukemia, so the T cells may come from the graft donor. The CDR3 runs from the conserved cysteine through the conserved F or W. A D gene is named only where the DNA matches it firmly. Not all rows give a size; the values are once, few, many and, for expanded clones, a class.

TRBV6-1,TRBD1,few,TRBJ1-4,TGTGCCAGCGGACAGGGAGGCCCGTTTAATGAAAAACTGTTTTTT,CASGQGGPFNEKLFF
TRBV12-3/TRBV12-4,NA,few,TRBJ1-2,TGTGCCAGCAGTCTCCACTCCATCTGGGGCTACACCTTC,CASSLHSIWGYTF
TRBV5-1,TRBD2,few,TRBJ2-5,TGCGCCAGCAGCTTGGCCGTGCGGGAGAGGGAACAAGAGACCCAGTACTTC,CASSLAVREREQETQYF
TRBV20-1,TRBD2,NA,TRBJ2-1,TGCAGTGCTAGAGATATTTGGGCGGGAGATTCCTACAATGAGCAGTTCTTC,CSARDIWAGDSYNEQFF
TRBV10-3,NA,NA,TRBJ2-3,TGTGCCATCAGTGTTAGGGGGGACTACCCCACAGATACGCAGTATTTT,CAISVRGDYPTDTQYF
TRBV4-3,TRBD2,few,TRBJ2-7,TGCGCCAGCAGCCAAGAGTATGGGGGACTAGCGGGTTACGAGCAGTACTTC,CASSQEYGGLAGYEQYF
TRBV20-1,NA,few,TRBJ1-2,TGCAGTGCTAGAGATACTCAGACTCCCGCGTTTAGGGGCTACACCTTC,CSARDTQTPAFRGYTF
TRBV29-1,TRBD1,few,TRBJ2-3,TGCAGCGTTGGGGACAGAAGCACAGATACGCAGTATTTT,CSVGDRSTDTQYF
TRBV20-1,NA,NA,TRBJ1-2,TGCAGTGCCGTTCAGGGTGGCTATGGCTACACCTTC,CSAVQGGYGYTF
TRBV4-3,TRBD2,NA,TRBJ2-1,TGCGCCAGCAGCCAAGGGCCCAGCGGGAGCTCCTACAATGAGCAGTTCTTC,CASSQGPSGSSYNEQFF
TRBV6-1,TRBD1,few,TRBJ1-1,TGTGCCAGCATGGGGGCAGGGGGCGACTTGAACACTGAAGCTTTCTTT,CASMGAGGDLNTEAFF
TRBV19,NA,NA,TRBJ1-2,TGTGCCAGTAGTATCCTTCAGGGCTATGGCTACACCTTC,CASSILQGYGYTF
TRBV7-3,TRBD1,few,TRBJ2-1,TGTGCCAGCAGCTTAAAAGGGCAGGGGGTGCCGTACAATGAGCAGTTCTTC,CASSLKGQGVPYNEQFF
TRBV7-2,NA,NA,TRBJ2-2,TGTGCCAGCAGCTTAGGGGGAGTCGCCACCGGGGAGCTGTTTTTT,CASSLGGVATGELFF
TRBV5-1,TRBD2,NA,TRBJ2-7,TGCGCCAGCAGCCTGGATGTAGCGGGGTCCTCCTACGAGCAGTACTTC,CASSLDVAGSSYEQYF
TRBV4-2,TRBD2,NA,TRBJ2-7,TGTGCCAGCAGCCTCAATCCGACTAGCGGGCGATACGAGCAGTACTTC,CASSLNPTSGRYEQYF
TRBV20-1,NA,NA,TRBJ1-5,TGCAGTGCTAGCTCATCGAGGGGAGGACCCCAGCATTTT,CSASSSRGGPQHF
TRBV12-3/TRBV12-4,NA,many,TRBJ2-7,TGTGCCAGCAGGTATCAGGGTTACGAGCAGTACTTC,CASRYQGYEQYF
TRBV9,TRBD2,many,TRBJ2-3,TGTGCCAGCAGCTTTAGCGGGCCCGCGACAGATACGCAGTATTTT,CASSFSGPATDTQYF
TRBV9,NA,few,TRBJ1-1,TGTGCCAGCAGCGTAGACTCGGTTATGAACACTGAAGCTTTCTTT,CASSVDSVMNTEAFF
TRBV10-3,NA,NA,TRBJ1-5,TGTGCCATCAGTGAGTCTAGAGATCAGCCCCAGCATTTT,CAISESRDQPQHF
TRBV9,NA,NA,TRBJ2-5,TGTGCCAGCAGCGGATCTCAGGCGGGAGAGACCCAGTACTTC,CASSGSQAGETQYF
TRBV7-8,NA,few,TRBJ2-2,TGTGCCAGCAGCTTATGGCTTTGGCTGTTTTTT,CASSLWLWLFF
TRBV12-3/TRBV12-4,NA,NA,TRBJ1-6,TGTGCCAGCAGTTTTAACAGTCCCCCGAATTCACCCCTCCACTTT,CASSFNSPPNSPLHF
TRBV21-1,NA,NA,TRBJ2-7,TGTGCCAGCAGCAAAGCGCGGACTAGCGGGCCGCGAACTCGCTACGAGCAGTACTTC,CASSKARTSGPRTRYEQYF
TRBV6-6,TRBD1,NA,TRBJ2-2,TGTGCCAGCAGTATCGGACAGGAGGAGCTGTTTTTT,CASSIGQEELFF
TRBV7-2,TRBD1,NA,TRBJ2-5,TGTGCCAGCAGCTTAGCGTCAGGGGGCCAAGAGACCCAGTACTTC,CASSLASGGQETQYF
TRBV7-2,NA,NA,TRBJ2-4,TGTGCCAGCAGCGTTCCTAGCAACATTCAGTACTTC,CASSVPSNIQYF
TRBV12-3/TRBV12-4,TRBD2,few,TRBJ2-3,TGTGCCAGCAGTCCCGGACTAGCGGGACGGCGAGGCACAGATACGCAGTATTTT,CASSPGLAGRRGTDTQYF
TRBV7-2,NA,many,TRBJ2-3,TGTGCCAGCGGATTTTTTTGGGTGGCCGGCACAGATACGCAGTATTTT,CASGFFWVAGTDTQYF
TRBV4-2,NA,few,TRBJ2-7,TGTGCCAGCAGCCAAGGCACAGGACAGTCCTACGAGCAGTACTTC,CASSQGTGQSYEQYF
TRBV11-2,TRBD2,NA,TRBJ2-3,TGTGCCAGCAGCTTAATCGTTTCCGGGAGGAGAGCTGGCACAGATACGCAGTATTTT,CASSLIVSGRRAGTDTQYF
TRBV28,TRBD2,few,TRBJ2-3,TGTGCCAGCAGTCTACATGGGGCGGGAGACACAGATACGCAGTATTTT,CASSLHGAGDTDTQYF
TRBV12-3/TRBV12-4,NA,many,TRBJ2-5,TGTGCCAGCAGATCCCCCCTACAGGGAGAGACCCAGTACTTC,CASRSPLQGETQYF
TRBV20-1,NA,NA,TRBJ2-1,TGCAGTGCTAGAGATCACGATGAGCAGTTCTTC,CSARDHDEQFF
TRBV12-3/TRBV12-4,NA,NA,TRBJ1-4,TGTGCCAGCAGTTTTGACAGGTCTGGCGAAAAACTGTTTTTT,CASSFDRSGEKLFF
TRBV7-9,NA,few,TRBJ2-1,TGTGCCAGCAGCTTAGGCCCGTCCGGGGGCAATGAGCAGTTCTTC,CASSLGPSGGNEQFF
TRBV4-3,TRBD2,many,TRBJ2-1,TGCGCCAGCAGCCAAGAGGGAAGTTGGACTAGCGGCTACAATGAGCAGTTCTTC,CASSQEGSWTSGYNEQFF
TRBV4-1,TRBD2,NA,TRBJ2-5,TGCGCCAGCAGCCACCGGGGGGGGCACCGGGAGAGTTGGGAGACCCAGTACTTC,CASSHRGGHRESWETQYF
TRBV19,TRBD2,NA,TRBJ2-5,TGTGCCAGTTCGGGACTAGCGGGATGGGAGACCCAGTACTTC,CASSGLAGWETQYF
TRBV5-5,NA,NA,TRBJ2-3,TGTGCCAGCAGCTTGGTCACGAGGACAGATACGCAGTATTTT,CASSLVTRTDTQYF
TRBV7-9,TRBD2,few,TRBJ2-7,TGTGCCAGCAGCTCCTTTGGGCTAGCGGGAGATATCCACGAGCAGTACTTC,CASSSFGLAGDIHEQYF
TRBV24-1,NA,NA,TRBJ2-1,TGTGCCACCAGTGATCCAAAATACAATGAGCAGTTCTTC,CATSDPKYNEQFF
TRBV20-1,TRBD1,NA,TRBJ2-7,TGCAGTGGTAAGGGACAGTCGGATTACGGTGAGCAGTACTTC,CSGKGQSDYGEQYF
TRBV4-1,TRBD2,few,TRBJ2-7,TGCGCCAGCAGCCAAGGGCTAGCGGGAGTTCCATCCTACGAGCAGTACTTC,CASSQGLAGVPSYEQYF
TRBV24-1,NA,many,TRBJ2-2,TGTGCCACCCGGCGGGACGGCACCGGGGAGCTGTTTTTT,CATRRDGTGELFF
TRBV3-1,TRBD2,NA,TRBJ2-1,TGTGCCAGCACCCAAGCGGGGAGCTCCTACAATGAGCAGTTCTTC,CASTQAGSSYNEQFF
TRBV6-1,TRBD1,NA,TRBJ2-2,TGTGCCAGCATTGGGACAGGGGCGCGAGGCGGGGAGCTGTTTTTT,CASIGTGARGGELFF
TRBV15,NA,many,TRBJ2-7,TGTGCCACCAGCAGATCCTTGCGGCAGGGACACCCCTACGAGCAGTACTTC,CATSRSLRQGHPYEQYF
TRBV7-9,NA,few,TRBJ1-6,TGTGCCAGCAGCGGAGGCGGGAGCTCCTATAATTCACCCCTCCACTTT,CASSGGGSSYNSPLHF
TRBV4-2,NA,NA,TRBJ2-2,TGTGCCAGCAGCCAAGATCGGACAGAGCCCGGGGAGCTGTTTTTT,CASSQDRTEPGELFF
TRBV24-1,NA,many,TRBJ1-1,TGTGCCACCAGTGATTTGCACGAGGGTATGAACACTGAAGCTTTCTTT,CATSDLHEGMNTEAFF
TRBV4-2,NA,NA,TRBJ2-1,TGTGCCAGCAGCCAAGATCTATGGACAATCCCCTACAATGAGCAGTTCTTC,CASSQDLWTIPYNEQFF
TRBV7-8,NA,many,TRBJ2-3,TGTGCCAGCCAGGACTTTGACAGGTTAACAGATACGCAGTATTTT,CASQDFDRLTDTQYF
TRBV5-1,NA,NA,TRBJ2-2,TGCGCCAGCAGCTTGGAAGGCGGGACGGAGCTGTTTTTT,CASSLEGGTELFF
TRBV18,TRBD1,few,TRBJ2-2,TGTGCCAGCTCAGATCGACAGGGGAGCACCGGGGAGCTGTTTTTT,CASSDRQGSTGELFF
TRBV7-8,NA,few,TRBJ2-5,TGTGCCAGCAGCTTCCCCGACAGACAAGAGACCCAGTACTTC,CASSFPDRQETQYF
TRBV25-1,NA,NA,TRBJ2-3,TGTGCCAGCAGACACAGGGAAGAGGGAACAGATACGCAGTATTTT,CASRHREEGTDTQYF